One and the same sample provided the 20 T cell receptor beta chains below, sequenced in a study of human T cells and chemical hapten exposure. Time point of the sample: patch test 1, 2 weeks after DPC sensitization. Regarding treatment: therapeutic diphenylcyclopropenone sensitization with weekly scalp DPC. Each CDR3 protein gets one entry after TCRdb re-called the RACE reads with MiXCR. The sample includes roughly 190,000 distinct CDR3 sequences, more than 20% of them seen just once. The source was whole blood, collected in connection with sensitization to the hapten diphenylcyclopropenone (DPC). The receptors originated from a woman aged 45-65 years with alopecia areata. Some clones in this sample may be carry-over from other donors' samples.

This clonotype was found a few times. The J gene is TRBJ2-7, the V gene TRBV11-2; no definite D call. The CDR3 runs to 14 residues. The V gene's germline CDR1 is SGHAT and CDR2 FQNNGV. The V end lost 5 bases, the J end lost 2 bases, and 13 bases lay between the germline ends. CDR3 amino acids: CASSTAPLTYEQYF. CDR3 coding DNA: TGTGCCAGCAGCACCGCCCCGCTAACCTACGAGCAGTACTTC. Combining the CDR3 with reference TRBV11-2 and TRBJ2-7 gives the whole variable domain EAGVAQSPRYKIIEKRQSVAFWCNPISGHATLYWYQQILGQGPKLLIQFQNNGVVDDSQLPKDRFSAERLKGVDSTLKIQPAKLEDSAVYLCASSTAPLTYEQYFGPGTRLTVT.

This clonotype was seen only a few times. The V call is TRBV2, the J call TRBJ2-2; a possible D gene is TRBD1 (6 bases). CDR3 length equals 16 residues. Trimming took off 2 bases at V and 1 base at J, with 11 bases between the two ends. Looked up from germline, CDR1 is SNHLY and CDR2 is FYNNEI. Here the CDR3 DNA reads TGTGCCAGCAGTGAAACCGGGACACTGAACACCGGGGAGCTGTTTTTT. Its translation is CASSETGTLNTGELFF.

The rearrangement joins TRBV3-1 to TRBJ2-2; 8 bases agree with TRBD1. The CDR3 is made up of 16 amino acids. Germline assignment: CDR1 LGHDT and CDR2 YNNKEL (reference sequence). The J segment lost 5 bases and the V segment lost 2 bases, leaving 7 bases of the junction unmatched. CDR3: CASSQYGQGWTGELFF. Written as DNA, the CDR3 is TGTGCCAGCAGCCAATATGGACAGGGATGGACCGGGGAGCTGTTTTTT.

This clonotype was detected a few times. The V and J genes are TRBV20-1 and TRBJ2-6; D not certain. From germline, CDR1 is DFQATT and CDR2 SNEGSKA (reference sequence). Trimming left V 6 bases short and J 0 bases short, with 12 bases between. There are 15 residues in the CDR3. The CDR3: CSAVTRTSGANVLTF. The CDR3 DNA reads TGCAGTGCCGTGACAAGGACCTCTGGGGCCAACGTCCTGACTTTC.

In this sample, this clonotype turned up a few times. V gene TRBV29-1 combines with J gene TRBJ2-5; 8 bases match TRBD2. V shed 6 bases and J 5 bases; nucleotides not matched to a gene: 11. The CDR3 is 14 residues long. Germline CDR1 SQVTM, CDR2 ANQGSEA. The CDR3 region has the DNA TGCAGCGTAGGAGCGGGAGCCCTTTCGGAGACCCAGTACTTC. Translating it yields CSVGAGALSETQYF.

The CDR3 bases are TGTGCCAGCAGTTCAACCACCGGGACAAATGAAAAACTGTTTTTT. This translates into CASSSTTGTNEKLFF. The chain is built from TRBV12-3 or TRBV12-4 and TRBJ1-4, with D tentatively TRBD1 (6 bases). This CDR3 has 15 residues. V was trimmed by 4 bases and J by 5 bases, leaving 14 bases between them.

This clonotype was picked up a small number of times. V usage is TRBV10-3 and J usage is TRBJ1-5; D ambiguous. The CDR3 runs 17 residues. Trimming shortened V by 3 bases and J by 6 bases, and 21 bases separated the two germline ends. Germline CDR1 is ENHRY and CDR2 is SYGVKD. CDR3 sequence: CAISENLRTIGGQPQHF. In nucleotides, the CDR3 is TGTGCCATCAGTGAAAATCTTAGGACTATAGGTGGTCAGCCCCAGCATTTT.

This clonotype was observed a handful of times. The rearrangement joins TRBV5-1 to TRBJ1-1; 8 positions agree with TRBD1. Germline trimming cut 4 bases from V and 4 bases from J; bases unmatched to any gene: 9. Germline values: CDR1 SGHRS, CDR2 YFSETQ. This CDR3 has 15 residues. CDR3 protein: CASSKTQGGSTEAFF. DNA of the CDR3: TGCGCCAGCAGCAAAACACAGGGGGGGAGCACTGAAGCTTTCTTT.

This chain connects TRBV5-1 to TRBJ1-1; TRBD1 matches at 7 bases. CDR3 size: 14 residues. The V and J ends lost 2 bases and 6 bases, in that order; junction bases with no gene match: 7. CDR1 and CDR2 from the germline V gene are SGHRS and YFSETQ. The CDR3 reads CASSLQGREAEAFF. CDR3 nucleotides: TGCGCCAGCAGCTTACAGGGGAGGGAGGCTGAAGCTTTCTTT.

The chain has TRBV24-1 and TRBJ2-3, with 8 bases matching TRBD2. J was trimmed by 2 bases and V by 6 bases; bases with no gene match: 6. The length of the CDR3 is 15 residues. CDR1 is KGHDR and CDR2 is SFDVKD in the germline V gene. The CDR3 sequence: CATSMTGGPTDTQYF. CDR3 in DNA: TGTGCCACCAGTATGACGGGAGGGCCCACAGATACGCAGTATTTT.

The chain uses TRBV29-1 and TRBJ2-5; D is possibly TRBD1 or TRBD2 (5 bases each). V dropped 8 bases and J dropped 1 base, with 8 bases sitting between them. The germline V gene encodes CDR1 SQVTM and CDR2 ANQGSEA. This CDR3 contains 11 residues. The CDR3 coding sequence is TGCAGCTGGGGGTCCCAAGAGACCCAGTACTTC. This translates into CSWGSQETQYF.

This clonotype has a handful of counts. V is TRBV6-1 and J is TRBJ1-1; tentatively, D is TRBD1 (6 bases). The CDR3 consists of 13 residues. The V gene's germline CDR1 is MNHNS and CDR2 SASEGT. The ends were cut back, 11 bases at V and 3 bases at J, with 16 bases in the middle. The CDR3 sequence is CAGHRARDTEAFF. In DNA form, the CDR3 reads TGTGCCGGCCACAGGGCAAGGGACACTGAAGCTTTCTTT.

In its sample, this clonotype was seen a few times. This sequence joins TRBV29-1 and TRBJ1-2; TRBD1 might be the D (5 bases). CDR1 is SQVTM and CDR2 is ANQGSEA in the germline V gene. This CDR3 is 13 amino acids long. CDR3 sequence reads: CSGGTGSERGYTF. CDR3 nucleotide sequence: TGCAGTGGGGGAACAGGTTCGGAACGTGGCTACACCTTC.

The genes are TRBV10-2 and TRBJ2-1, with D unclear. Trimming stripped 3 bases from V and 10 bases from J, with 16 bases between. The CDR3 has 14 amino acids. CDR1 is WSHSY, CDR2 SAAADI, per germline. CDR3 region: CASSEILTPREQFF. The CDR3 DNA is TGCGCCAGCAGTGAAATACTAACCCCCAGGGAGCAGTTCTTC.

Only a few counts were recorded for this clonotype. The chain has TRBV2 and TRBJ1-2, with a tentative D call TRBD1 (5 bases). This CDR3 contains 13 residues. Germline-derived CDR1 and CDR2 are SNHLY and FYNNEI. Trimming stripped 7 bases from V and 8 bases from J, with 17 bases between. The CDR3 coding sequence is TGTGCCAGCAAGATACTAGGGGTACACGGCTACACCTTC. The encoded protein is CASKILGVHGYTF.

This clonotype was counted at least ten times. The V and J genes are TRBV29-1 and TRBJ2-4; TRBD2 might be the D (6 bases). Trimming removed 6 bases from V and 0 bases from J, with 12 bases in between. CDR1 SQVTM and CDR2 ANQGSEA come from the germline V gene. The CDR3 loop spans 14 amino acids. The CDR3 coding sequence is TGCAGCGTCCGACTAGATCCAGCCAAAAACATTCAGTACTTC. Protein: CSVRLDPAKNIQYF.

This clonotype was recorded a few times. The V gene is TRBV14, the J gene TRBJ1-6; D not resolved. Looked up from germline, CDR1 is SGHDN and CDR2 is FVKESK. CDR3 length: 15 residues. V lost 1 base, J lost 5 bases, and 9 bases lay in between. The CDR3 here is CASSQGRVDNSPLHF. The CDR3 DNA sequence: TGTGCCAGCAGCCAAGGGAGGGTGGATAATTCACCCCTCCACTTT.

The chain joins TRBV6-5 to TRBJ1-5; D uncertain. Germline V gives CDR1 MNHEY, CDR2 SVGAGI. V was trimmed by 1 base and J by 7 bases, leaving 2 bases between them. This CDR3 spans 11 amino acids. The CDR3 spells CASSYYQPQHF. The CDR3 DNA reads as TGTGCCAGCAGTTACTACCAGCCCCAGCATTTT.

V is TRBV29-1 and J is TRBJ2-1, with D possibly TRBD1 on 5 matching bases. CDR1 SQVTM and CDR2 ANQGSEA come from the germline V gene. V shed 7 bases and J shed 8 bases, with 21 bases lying between them. The CDR3 sequence is 14 residues long. DNA of the CDR3: TGCAGCGGTCGCCGTGAGGTAGGGGTCGATGAGCAGTTCTTC. Translating it yields CSGRREVGVDEQFF.

This sequence joins TRBV10-1 and TRBJ1-1, with unresolved D. Trimming pared 5 bases from V and 4 bases from J, leaving 11 bases between. The germline V gene has CDR1 WNHNN and CDR2 SYGVQD (reference sequence). This CDR3 comprises 13 residues. The CDR3 protein is CASSSVLGTEAFF. The CDR3 nucleotides read TGCGCCAGCAGTAGTGTACTGGGCACTGAAGCTTTCTTT.